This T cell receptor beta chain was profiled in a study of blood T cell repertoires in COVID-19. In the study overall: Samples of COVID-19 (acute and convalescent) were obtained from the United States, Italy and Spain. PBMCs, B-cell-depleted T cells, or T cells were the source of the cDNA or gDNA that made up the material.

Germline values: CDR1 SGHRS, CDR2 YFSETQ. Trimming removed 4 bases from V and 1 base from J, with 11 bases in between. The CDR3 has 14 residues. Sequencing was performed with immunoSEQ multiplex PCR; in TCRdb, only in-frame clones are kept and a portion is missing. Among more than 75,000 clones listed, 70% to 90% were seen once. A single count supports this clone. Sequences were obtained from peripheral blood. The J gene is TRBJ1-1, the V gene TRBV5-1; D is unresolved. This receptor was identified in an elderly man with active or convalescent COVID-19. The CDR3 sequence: CASSPAVSNTEAFF. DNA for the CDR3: TGCGCCAGCAGCCCGGCGGTATCGAACACTGAAGCTTTCTTT.